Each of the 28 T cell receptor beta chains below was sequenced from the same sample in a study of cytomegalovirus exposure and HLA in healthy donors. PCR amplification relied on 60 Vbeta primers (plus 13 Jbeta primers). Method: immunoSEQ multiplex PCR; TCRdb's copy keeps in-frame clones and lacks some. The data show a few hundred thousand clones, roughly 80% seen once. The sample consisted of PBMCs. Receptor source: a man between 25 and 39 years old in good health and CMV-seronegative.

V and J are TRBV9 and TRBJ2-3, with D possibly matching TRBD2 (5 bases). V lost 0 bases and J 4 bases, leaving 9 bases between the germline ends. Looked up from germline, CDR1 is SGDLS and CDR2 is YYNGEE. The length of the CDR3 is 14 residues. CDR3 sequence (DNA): TGTGCCAGCAGCGTAGGGGAGTTCGCAGATACGCAGTATTTT. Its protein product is CASSVGEFADTQYF.

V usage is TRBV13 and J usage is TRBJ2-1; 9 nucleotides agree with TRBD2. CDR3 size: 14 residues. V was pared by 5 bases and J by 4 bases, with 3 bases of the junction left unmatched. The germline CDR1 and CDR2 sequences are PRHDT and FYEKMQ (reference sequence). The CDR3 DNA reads TGTGCCAGCAGCCCGGGACTAGCATACAATGAGCAGTTCTTC. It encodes CASSPGLAYNEQFF.

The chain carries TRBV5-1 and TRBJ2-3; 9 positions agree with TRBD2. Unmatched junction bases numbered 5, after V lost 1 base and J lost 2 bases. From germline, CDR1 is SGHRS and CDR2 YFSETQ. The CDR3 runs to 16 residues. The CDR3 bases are TGCGCCAGCAGCTTGTCGGCGGGGGGGGCCACAGATACGCAGTATTTT. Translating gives CASSLSAGGATDTQYF.

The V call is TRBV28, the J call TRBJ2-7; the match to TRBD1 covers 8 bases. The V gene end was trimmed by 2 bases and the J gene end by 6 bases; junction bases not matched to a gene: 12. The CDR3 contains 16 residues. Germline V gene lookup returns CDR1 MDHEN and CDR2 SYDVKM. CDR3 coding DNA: TGTGCCAGCAGTTTACCCCAGGGGGCCACCCCGGGCGAGCAGTACTTC. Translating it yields CASSLPQGATPGEQYF.

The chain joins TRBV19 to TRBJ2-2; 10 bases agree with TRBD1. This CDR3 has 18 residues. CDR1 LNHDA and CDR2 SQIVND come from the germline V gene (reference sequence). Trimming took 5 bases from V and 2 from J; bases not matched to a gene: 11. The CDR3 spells CASSLRTGGASNTGELFF. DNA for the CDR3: TGTGCCAGTAGTTTGCGGACAGGGGGAGCTTCAAACACCGGGGAGCTGTTTTTT.

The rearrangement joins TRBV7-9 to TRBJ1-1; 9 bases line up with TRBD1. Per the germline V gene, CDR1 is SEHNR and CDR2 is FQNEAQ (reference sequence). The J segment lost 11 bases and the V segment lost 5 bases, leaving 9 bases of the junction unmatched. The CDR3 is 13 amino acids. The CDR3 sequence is CASSNDRGVEAFF. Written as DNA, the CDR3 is TGTGCCAGCAGCAATGACAGGGGGGTAGAGGCTTTCTTT.

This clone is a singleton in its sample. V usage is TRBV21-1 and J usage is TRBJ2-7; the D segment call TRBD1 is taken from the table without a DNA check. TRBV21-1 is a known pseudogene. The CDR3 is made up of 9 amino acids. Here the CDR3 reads CASSKARGF. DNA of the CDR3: TGTGCCAGCAGCAAAGCAAGGGGGTTC.

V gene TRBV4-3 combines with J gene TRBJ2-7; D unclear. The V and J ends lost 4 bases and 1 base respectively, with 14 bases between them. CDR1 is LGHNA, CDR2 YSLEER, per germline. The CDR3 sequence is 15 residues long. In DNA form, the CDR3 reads TGCGCCAGCAGCCGGCACACTGAGACATCCTACGAGCAGTACTTC. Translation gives CASSRHTETSYEQYF.

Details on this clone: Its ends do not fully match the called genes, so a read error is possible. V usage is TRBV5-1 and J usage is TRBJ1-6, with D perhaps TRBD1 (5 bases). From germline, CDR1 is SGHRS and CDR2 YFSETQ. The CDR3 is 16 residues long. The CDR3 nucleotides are TGCGTCAGCAGCACGGGACTTAGCTCCTATAATTCACCCCTCCACTTT. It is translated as CVSSTGLSSYNSPLHF.

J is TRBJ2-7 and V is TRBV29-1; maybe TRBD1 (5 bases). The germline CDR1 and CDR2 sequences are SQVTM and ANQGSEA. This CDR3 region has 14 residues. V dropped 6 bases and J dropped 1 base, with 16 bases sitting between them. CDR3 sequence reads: CSVLGQGESYEQYF. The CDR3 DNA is TGCAGCGTGCTCGGACAAGGAGAGTCCTACGAGCAGTACTTC.

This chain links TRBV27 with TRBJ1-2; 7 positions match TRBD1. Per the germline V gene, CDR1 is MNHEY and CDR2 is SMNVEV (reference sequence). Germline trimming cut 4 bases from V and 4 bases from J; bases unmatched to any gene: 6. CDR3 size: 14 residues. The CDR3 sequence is CASSSQGKGYGYTF. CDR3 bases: TGTGCCAGCAGTTCACAGGGGAAAGGCTATGGCTACACCTTC.

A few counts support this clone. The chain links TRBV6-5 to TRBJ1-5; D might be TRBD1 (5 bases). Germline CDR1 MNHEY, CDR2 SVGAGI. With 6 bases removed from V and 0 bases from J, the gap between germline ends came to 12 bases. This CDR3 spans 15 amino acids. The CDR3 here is CASSAGTYSNQPQHF. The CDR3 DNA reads TGTGCCAGCAGCGCCGGGACTTATAGCAATCAGCCCCAGCATTTT.

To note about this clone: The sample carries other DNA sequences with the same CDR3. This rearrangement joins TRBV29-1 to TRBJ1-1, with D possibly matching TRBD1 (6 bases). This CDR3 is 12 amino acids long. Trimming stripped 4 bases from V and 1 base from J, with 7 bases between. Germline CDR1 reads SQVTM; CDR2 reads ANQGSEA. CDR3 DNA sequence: TGCAGCGTTGGAGGGGGGAACACTGAAGCTTTCTTT. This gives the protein CSVGGGNTEAFF.

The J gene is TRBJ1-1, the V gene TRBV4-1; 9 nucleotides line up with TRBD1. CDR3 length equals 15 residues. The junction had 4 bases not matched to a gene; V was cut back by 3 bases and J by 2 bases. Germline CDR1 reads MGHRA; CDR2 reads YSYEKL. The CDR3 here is CASSQGDRDNTEAFF. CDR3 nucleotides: TGCGCCAGCAGCCAGGGGGACAGGGATAACACTGAAGCTTTCTTT.

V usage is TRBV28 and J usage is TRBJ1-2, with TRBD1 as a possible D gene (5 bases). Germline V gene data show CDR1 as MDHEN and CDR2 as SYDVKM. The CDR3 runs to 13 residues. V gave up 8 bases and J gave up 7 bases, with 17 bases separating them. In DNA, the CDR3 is TGTGCCAGCGGCGCCCTCTTCGGGGGTGGCTACACCTTC. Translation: CASGALFGGGYTF.

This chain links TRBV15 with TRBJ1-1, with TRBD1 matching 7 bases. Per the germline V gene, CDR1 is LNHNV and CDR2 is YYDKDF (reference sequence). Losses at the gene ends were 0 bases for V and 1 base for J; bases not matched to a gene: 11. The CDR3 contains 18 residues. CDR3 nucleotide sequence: TGTGCCACCAGCAGAGATTTCATAGTACAGGGGAAGAACACTGAAGCTTTCTTT. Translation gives CATSRDFIVQGKNTEAFF.

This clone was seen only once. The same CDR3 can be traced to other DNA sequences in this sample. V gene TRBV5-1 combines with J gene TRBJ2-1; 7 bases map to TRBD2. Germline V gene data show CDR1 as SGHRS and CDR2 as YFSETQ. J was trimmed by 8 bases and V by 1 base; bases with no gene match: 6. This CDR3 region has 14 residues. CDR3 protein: CASSLTAGVDEQFF. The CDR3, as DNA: TGCGCCAGCAGCTTGACGGCGGGGGTCGATGAGCAGTTCTTC.

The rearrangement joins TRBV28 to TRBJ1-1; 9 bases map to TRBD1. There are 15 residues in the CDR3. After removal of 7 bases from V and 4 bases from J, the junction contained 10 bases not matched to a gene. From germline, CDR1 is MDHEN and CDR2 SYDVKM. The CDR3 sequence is CASIEQGAPITEAFF. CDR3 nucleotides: TGTGCCAGCATAGAACAGGGGGCGCCAATCACTGAAGCTTTCTTT.

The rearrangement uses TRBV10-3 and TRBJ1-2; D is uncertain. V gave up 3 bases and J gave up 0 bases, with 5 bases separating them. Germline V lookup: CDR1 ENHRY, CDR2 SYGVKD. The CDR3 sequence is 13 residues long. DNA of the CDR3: TGTGCCATCAGTGACGGTCCTAACTATGGCTACACCTTC. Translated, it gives CAISDGPNYGYTF.

The CDR3 bases are TGCGCCAGCAGCTCAACGGGACAATTCTCCTACGAGCAGTACTTC. Translation: CASSSTGQFSYEQYF. V usage is TRBV5-1 and J usage is TRBJ2-7; D possibly corresponds to TRBD1 (6 bases). Trimming pared 3 bases from V and 0 bases from J, leaving 13 bases between. Germline CDR1 reads SGHRS; CDR2 reads YFSETQ. The CDR3 consists of 15 residues.

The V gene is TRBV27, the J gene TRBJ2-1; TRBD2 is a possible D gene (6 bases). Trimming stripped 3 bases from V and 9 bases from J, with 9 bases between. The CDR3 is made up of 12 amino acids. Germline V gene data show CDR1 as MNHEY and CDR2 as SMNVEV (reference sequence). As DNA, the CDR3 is TGTGCCAGCAGTTTCGGGACTTCTGAGCAGTTCTTC. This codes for CASSFGTSEQFF.

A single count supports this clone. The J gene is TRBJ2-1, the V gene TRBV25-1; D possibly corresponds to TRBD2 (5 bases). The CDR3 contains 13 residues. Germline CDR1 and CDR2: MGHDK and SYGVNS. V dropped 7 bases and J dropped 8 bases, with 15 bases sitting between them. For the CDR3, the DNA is TGTGCCAGCACCCAACTAGTTAGCGATGAGCAGTTCTTC. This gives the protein CASTQLVSDEQFF. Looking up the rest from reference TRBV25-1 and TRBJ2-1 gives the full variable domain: EADIYQTPRYLVIGTGKKITLECSQTMGHDKMYWYQQDPGMELHLIHYSYGVNSTEKGDLSSESTVSRIRTEHFPLTLESARPSHTSQYLCASTQLVSDEQFFGPGTRLTVL.

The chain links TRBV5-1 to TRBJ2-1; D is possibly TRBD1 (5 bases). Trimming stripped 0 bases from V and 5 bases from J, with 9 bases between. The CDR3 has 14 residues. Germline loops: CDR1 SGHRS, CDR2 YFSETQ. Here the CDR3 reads CASSLEGLNNEQFF. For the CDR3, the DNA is TGCGCCAGCAGCTTGGAGGGGCTCAACAATGAGCAGTTCTTC.

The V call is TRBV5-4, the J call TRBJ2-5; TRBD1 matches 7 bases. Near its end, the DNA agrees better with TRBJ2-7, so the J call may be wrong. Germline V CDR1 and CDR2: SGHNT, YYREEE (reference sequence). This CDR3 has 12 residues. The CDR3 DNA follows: TGTGCCAGCAGCCGGGCAGGGGGCGAGCAGTACTTC. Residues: CASSRAGGEQYF.

This CDR3 is CSVERTGVSYGYTF. The CDR3 region has the DNA TGCAGCGTTGAGAGGACAGGGGTGAGCTATGGCTACACCTTC. The V gene is TRBV29-1, the J gene TRBJ1-2, with TRBD1 matching 9 bases. This CDR3 has 14 residues. Trimming removed 3 bases from V and 4 bases from J; junction bases left unmatched: 6. Germline CDR1 is SQVTM and CDR2 is ANQGSEA.

DNA for the CDR3: TGTGCCAGCTCACGCACGTCCGCTAGCGGGGGGGCTTCAGGAGATACGCAGTATTTT. Protein: CASSRTSASGGASGDTQYF. This sequence joins TRBV18 and TRBJ2-3; TRBD2 matches at 12 bases. The germline CDR1 and CDR2 sequences are KGHSH and LQKENI. After removal of 4 bases from V and 5 bases from J, the junction contained 16 bases not matched to a gene. The CDR3 totals 19 residues.

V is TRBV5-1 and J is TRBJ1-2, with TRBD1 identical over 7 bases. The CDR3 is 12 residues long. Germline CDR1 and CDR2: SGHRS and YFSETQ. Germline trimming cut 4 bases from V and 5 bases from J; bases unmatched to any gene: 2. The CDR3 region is CASSGTVYGYTF. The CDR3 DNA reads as TGCGCCAGCAGCGGGACAGTTTATGGCTACACCTTC. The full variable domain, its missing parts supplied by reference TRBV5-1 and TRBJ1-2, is KAGVTQTPRYLIKTRGQQVTLSCSPISGHRSVSWYQQTPGQGLQFLFEYFSETQRNKGNFPGRFSGRQFSNSRSEMNVSTLELGDSALYLCASSGTVYGYTFGSGTRLTVV.

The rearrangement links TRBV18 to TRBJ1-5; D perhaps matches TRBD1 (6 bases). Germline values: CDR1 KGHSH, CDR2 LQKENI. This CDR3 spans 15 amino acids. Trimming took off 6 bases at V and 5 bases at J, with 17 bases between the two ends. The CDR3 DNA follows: TGTGCCAGCTCGTCGGGGGCAGGGAGGGATCAGCCCCAGCATTTT. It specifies CASSSGAGRDQPQHF.